One sample yielded the 7 T cell receptor beta chains listed below, sequenced in a study of cytomegalovirus exposure and HLA in healthy donors. The PCR had 60 Vbeta and 13 Jbeta primers. The method was immunoSEQ multiplex PCR; TCRdb's version includes in-frame clones alone and lacks a portion of them. The sample shows about 130,000 clones, roughly 79% of them seen only once. Sequencing was performed on PBMCs. The source is a boy aged 2 to 10 in good health and CMV-seronegative.

The rearrangement joins TRBV11-2 to TRBJ1-1; 10 bases line up with TRBD1. J lost 5 bases, V lost 5 bases, and 8 bases had no gene match. The CDR3 is 15 amino acids. CDR1 SGHAT and CDR2 FQNNGV come from the germline V gene. CDR3 sequence reads: CASSPRGTGETEAFF. CDR3 coding DNA: TGTGCCAGCAGCCCGCGGGGGACAGGGGAAACTGAAGCTTTCTTT. Drawing the rest from reference TRBV11-2 and TRBJ1-1, the complete variable domain is EAGVAQSPRYKIIEKRQSVAFWCNPISGHATLYWYQQILGQGPKLLIQFQNNGVVDDSQLPKDRFSAERLKGVDSTLKIQPAKLEDSAVYLCASSPRGTGETEAFFGQGTRLTVV.

This chain connects TRBV10-1 to TRBJ1-4, with 7 bases aligning to TRBD1. V lost 6 bases and J lost 8; bases outside the gene matches: 6. CDR3 size: 13 residues. Germline values: CDR1 WNHNN, CDR2 SYGVQD (reference sequence). The CDR3 nucleotides are TGCGCCAGCAGCAGACAGGGAGGAGAAAAACTGTTTTTT. It translates to CASSRQGGEKLFF.

This clone came up a few times. The genes are TRBV9 and TRBJ1-2; unclear D gene. V was pared by 3 bases and J by 2 bases, with 11 bases between. This CDR3 is 14 amino acids long. Germline CDR1 SGDLS, CDR2 YYNGEE. The CDR3 region is CASSASTENYGYTF. DNA of the CDR3: TGTGCCAGCAGCGCCTCGACGGAGAACTATGGCTACACCTTC.

This rearrangement joins TRBV27 to TRBJ2-3; a weak D match, TRBD1 (5 bases). Trimming stripped 3 bases from V and 0 bases from J, with 10 bases between. CDR3 length: 15 residues. Per germline, CDR1 MNHEY and CDR2 SMNVEV (reference sequence). The CDR3 coding sequence is TGTGCCAGCAGTTTCACAGGACCCAGCACAGATACGCAGTATTTT. Protein product: CASSFTGPSTDTQYF.

This sequence joins TRBV5-4 and TRBJ2-1; 10 nucleotides align to TRBD2. Per germline, CDR1 SGHNT and CDR2 YYREEE (reference sequence). The CDR3 spans 15 residues. Germline trimming cut 0 bases from V and 6 bases from J; bases unmatched to any gene: 3. CDR3 coding DNA: TGTGCCAGCAGCTTGGTGGCTAGCGGGAGCAATGAGCAGTTCTTC. This gives the protein CASSLVASGSNEQFF. The complete variable domain, with remaining parts taken from reference TRBV5-4 and TRBJ2-1, reads ETGVTQSPTHLIKTRGQQVTLRCSSQSGHNTVSWYQQALGQGPQFIFQYYREEENGRGNFPPRFSGLQFPNYSSELNVNALELDDSALYLCASSLVASGSNEQFFGPGTRLTVL.

For the CDR3, the DNA is TGTGCCAGCAGTTACTCGTTTTCGGGGAACTATGGCTACACCTTC. Its translation: CASSYSFSGNYGYTF. This chain connects TRBV6-5 to TRBJ1-2; D is ambiguous. This CDR3 contains 15 residues. V lost 0 bases and J 2 bases, leaving 10 bases between the germline ends. The germline CDR1 and CDR2 sequences are MNHEY and SVGAGI.

The chain carries TRBV9 and TRBJ2-5; 12 bases are a match to TRBD1. The DNA end is a closer match to TRBJ2-7, so the J assignment may be wrong. CDR3 size: 15 residues. Germline loops: CDR1 SGDLS, CDR2 YYNGEE. Written as DNA, the CDR3 is TGTGCCAGCAGCGGAGGGACAGGGGGCTTTCCCGAGCAGTACTTC. Translation: CASSGGTGGFPEQYF.